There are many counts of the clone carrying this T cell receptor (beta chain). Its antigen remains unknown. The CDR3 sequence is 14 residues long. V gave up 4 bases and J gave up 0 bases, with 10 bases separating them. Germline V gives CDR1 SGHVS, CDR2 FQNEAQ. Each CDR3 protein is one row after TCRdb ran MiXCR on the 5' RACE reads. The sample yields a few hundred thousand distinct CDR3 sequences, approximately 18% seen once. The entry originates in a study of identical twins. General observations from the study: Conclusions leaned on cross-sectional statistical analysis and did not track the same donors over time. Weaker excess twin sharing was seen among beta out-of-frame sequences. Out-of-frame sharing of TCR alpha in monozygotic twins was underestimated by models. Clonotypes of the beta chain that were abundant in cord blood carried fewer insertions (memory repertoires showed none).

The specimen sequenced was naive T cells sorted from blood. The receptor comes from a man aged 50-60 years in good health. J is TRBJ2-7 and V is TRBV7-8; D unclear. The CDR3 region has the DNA TGTGCCAGCAGCTATTACAGTACCTCCTACGAGCAGTACTTC. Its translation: CASSYYSTSYEQYF.